A single sample is the source of the 28 T cell receptor beta chains below, sequenced in a study of T-cell reconstitution after alpha-beta-depleted transplantation in children listed by TCRdb under 2016. This specimen's treatment or condition label, per the study, means: allogeneic hematopoietic cell transplantation with graft depleted of TCRalphabeta T cells and CD19 B cells. Library generation was performed with PCR. This sample was sequenced with an Illumina HiSeq 2500. To normalize quantification of the TCRbeta repertoire, the TCR libraries were built with molecular barcoding that relied on unique molecular identifiers. TCRdb ran its own pipeline on the public reads, namely fastp trimming at Q25 and MiXCR clone calling, and kept in-frame beta chains. Rows matching on CDR3 protein sequence are summarized as one entry with the most common DNA and genes. The sample contains 700,000 to 950,000 distinct CDR3 sequences, less than 20% of them found a single time. Approximately 5% of the sample is taken by the ten largest.

The specimen comprised PBMCs, mostly from graft donor cells, sampled 360 days after TCRalphabeta/CD19-depleted stem cell transplant. The receptors derive from a male patient under 18 who had a stem cell transplant for acute lymphoblastic leukemia, so the T cells may come from the graft donor.

Only a few counts were recorded for this clonotype. The chain has TRBV5-1 and TRBJ2-1, with TRBD2 matching 13 bases. This CDR3 is built from 15 residues. J was trimmed by 8 bases and V by 3 bases; bases with no gene match: 5. Germline lookup yields CDR1 SGHRS and CDR2 YFSETQ. CDR3 protein: CASSWTSGSIDEQFF. The CDR3 DNA is TGCGCCAGCAGCTGGACTAGCGGGAGTATCGATGAGCAGTTCTTC.

The rearrangement joins TRBV3-1 to TRBJ1-2; perhaps TRBD1 as D (6 bases). This CDR3 region has 13 residues. V lost 6 bases and J 4 bases, leaving 12 bases between the germline ends. The germline V gene encodes CDR1 LGHDT and CDR2 YNNKEL (reference sequence). As DNA, the CDR3 is TGTGCCAGCAGGGCGGGGGCCGGCTATGGCTACACCTTC. This codes for CASRAGAGYGYTF.

The genes are TRBV11-1 and TRBJ2-2; no definite D call. From germline, CDR1 is SGHAT and CDR2 FQDESV (reference sequence). This CDR3 is 15 amino acids long. V lost 3 bases, J lost 3 bases, and 11 bases lay in between. The CDR3 nucleotides read TGTGCCAGCAGCTTTACCCATCAGTACACCGGGGAGCTGTTTTTT. This gives the protein CASSFTHQYTGELFF.

The rearrangement links TRBV11-2 to TRBJ2-7; D gene unclear. The germline gives CDR1 SGHAT, CDR2 FQNNGV. V was trimmed by 6 bases and J by 3 bases, leaving 15 bases between them. This CDR3 has 14 amino acids. The chain's CDR3 is CASRGMDQNYEQYF. The CDR3 DNA sequence: TGTGCCAGCAGGGGGATGGACCAAAACTACGAGCAGTACTTC. The full variable domain, with the rest looked up from reference TRBV11-2 and TRBJ2-7, is EAGVAQSPRYKIIEKRQSVAFWCNPISGHATLYWYQQILGQGPKLLIQFQNNGVVDDSQLPKDRFSAERLKGVDSTLKIQPAKLEDSAVYLCASRGMDQNYEQYFGPGTRLTVT.

This clonotype was seen only a few times. The chain joins TRBV11-1 to TRBJ2-6; D remains unclear. V shed 7 bases and J shed 5 bases, with 6 bases lying between them. The CDR3 runs 12 residues. Germline V gene data show CDR1 as SGHAT and CDR2 as FQDESV (reference sequence). The CDR3 reads CASTERANVLTF. As DNA, the CDR3 is TGTGCCAGCACAGAACGGGCCAACGTCCTGACTTTC.

This clonotype has more than one count but fewer than ten. V and J are TRBV4-2 and TRBJ2-1; TRBD2 aligns across 10 bases. The V gene's germline CDR1 is LGHNA and CDR2 YNFKEQ. The CDR3 runs 18 residues. Trimming cost V 4 bases and J 0 bases; bases outside gene matches: 9. The CDR3 reads CASSLPKAGGGSYNEQFF. In DNA, the CDR3 is TGTGCCAGCAGCCTTCCGAAAGCGGGAGGGGGCTCCTACAATGAGCAGTTCTTC.

This clonotype was recorded at least ten times. The J gene is TRBJ1-5, the V gene TRBV20-1; 7 bases fit TRBD1. The J segment lost 1 base and the V segment lost 6 bases, leaving 12 bases of the junction unmatched. Germline V gene data show CDR1 as DFQATT and CDR2 as SNEGSKA (reference sequence). The CDR3 runs to 16 residues. For the CDR3, the DNA is TGCAGTGCGTTACAGGGGAGGGTGGGGAGCAATCAGCCCCAGCATTTT. Encoded protein: CSALQGRVGSNQPQHF.

This clonotype was picked up a small number of times. The chain has TRBV4-1 and TRBJ2-1, with D tentatively TRBD1 (5 bases). This CDR3 comprises 14 residues. The germline V gene has CDR1 MGHRA and CDR2 YSYEKL. V lost 0 bases and J 7 bases, leaving 10 bases between the germline ends. CDR3 region: CASSQESQGNEQFF. The CDR3 bases are TGCGCCAGCAGCCAAGAAAGCCAGGGTAATGAGCAGTTCTTC.

The rearrangement uses TRBV12-3 or TRBV12-4 and TRBJ1-1, with D unclear. The V end was cut by 7 bases, the J end by 0 bases, with 9 bases between. The CDR3 is 13 residues long. CDR3 loop: CASTINLNTEAFF. The CDR3 DNA follows: TGTGCCAGCACTATCAACTTGAACACTGAAGCTTTCTTT.

The gene calls are TRBV11-2 and TRBJ2-5, with 8 bases fitting TRBD1. V shed 1 base, J shed 5 bases, and the junction held 9 bases outside the gene matches. CDR3 size: 16 residues. From germline, CDR1 is SGHAT and CDR2 FQNNGV. The CDR3 spells CASSLGRQGAMETQYF. In DNA form, the CDR3 reads TGTGCCAGCAGCTTAGGGAGGCAGGGGGCTATGGAGACCCAGTACTTC.

The chain is built from TRBV13 and TRBJ2-2; D is unclear. V shed 0 bases and J shed 2 bases, with 10 bases lying between them. The CDR3 consists of 16 residues. Germline loops: CDR1 PRHDT, CDR2 FYEKMQ (reference sequence). The CDR3 DNA sequence: TGTGCCAGCAGCTTAGGCACGGGTCTTAACACCGGGGAGCTGTTTTTT. Protein: CASSLGTGLNTGELFF.

This clonotype was counted a few times. The chain couples TRBV7-2 to TRBJ2-7; 7 bases fit TRBD1. This CDR3 is built from 15 residues. Trimming took 4 bases from V and 3 from J; bases not matched to a gene: 9. Germline V lookup: CDR1 SGHTA, CDR2 FQGNSA. CDR3 in DNA: TGTGCCAGCAGCTCCCCGACAGGGAATGTCTACGAGCAGTACTTC. Translation gives CASSSPTGNVYEQYF.

In this sample, this clonotype turned up a few times. The rearrangement uses TRBV29-1 and TRBJ2-7; 9 positions agree with TRBD2. V trimming: 2 bases; J trimming: 0 bases; junction bases outside the gene matches: 5. Germline CDR1 reads SQVTM; CDR2 reads ANQGSEA. The CDR3 spans 15 residues. CDR3 loop: CSVELAGRSSYEQYF. The CDR3 coding sequence is TGCAGCGTTGAACTAGCGGGACGTTCCTCCTACGAGCAGTACTTC.

This clonotype has just a few counts. The chain has TRBV12-3 or TRBV12-4 and TRBJ2-1; D is unresolved. CDR3 length equals 15 residues. Trimming took off 6 bases at V and 6 bases at J, with 18 bases between the two ends. The CDR3 region has the DNA TGTGCCAGCAGGCCTGAAAGGGCTCGCCTCAATGAGCAGTTCTTC. This gives the protein CASRPERARLNEQFF.

This clonotype has a single count. The chain has TRBV10-2 and TRBJ2-5; 8 bases agree with TRBD1. This CDR3 contains 15 residues. Trimming at V came to 8 bases and at J to 1 base, leaving 9 bases not matched to a gene. Germline V gene sequence: CDR1 WSHSY, CDR2 SAAADI. The CDR3 nucleotides are TGCGCCAGCGGGGGGACAGGCACCCTCCAAGAGACCCAGTACTTC. This gives the protein CASGGTGTLQETQYF.

This clonotype was recorded at least ten times. This chain connects TRBV9 to TRBJ2-3; D gene uncertain. The CDR3 is 14 residues long. Trimming left V 1 base short and J 0 bases short, with 6 bases between. Germline CDR1 reads SGDLS; CDR2 reads YYNGEE. As DNA, the CDR3 is TGTGCCAGCAGCGTATCGCACAGCACAGATACGCAGTATTTT. Amino acid sequence: CASSVSHSTDTQYF.

The chain combines TRBV9 with TRBJ2-1; TRBD2 matches 7 bases. V trimming: 0 bases; J trimming: 10 bases; junction bases outside the gene matches: 1. Looked up from germline, CDR1 is SGDLS and CDR2 is YYNGEE. The CDR3 totals 12 residues. This chain's CDR3 is CASSVELAEQFF. CDR3 nucleotide sequence: TGTGCCAGCAGCGTAGAACTAGCGGAGCAGTTCTTC. Full variable domain (rest looked up from reference TRBV9 and TRBJ2-1): DSGVTQTPKHLITATGQRVTLRCSPRSGDLSVYWYQQSLDQGLQFLIQYYNGEERAKGNILERFSAQQFPDLHSELNLSSLELGDSALYFCASSVELAEQFFGPGTRLTVL.

This clonotype occurred a few times. This chain joins TRBV14 and TRBJ2-7; the match to TRBD2 covers 8 bases. Per the germline V gene, CDR1 is SGHDN and CDR2 is FVKESK. CDR3 length: 15 residues. The trim removed 5 bases at V and 7 bases at J, leaving 13 bases unmatched. CDR3 nucleotides: TGTGCCAGCAGCTACTGGATGGGCGGGAGGATTGAGCAGTACTTC. This translates into CASSYWMGGRIEQYF.

The rearrangement uses TRBV12-3 or TRBV12-4 and TRBJ2-7, with D perhaps TRBD2 (5 bases). V was trimmed by 2 bases and J by 4 bases, leaving 9 bases between them. The CDR3 length is 13 residues. The CDR3 loop is CASSLTRLYEQYF. As DNA, the CDR3 is TGTGCCAGCAGTTTAACTAGGCTTTACGAGCAGTACTTC.

The CDR3 is CASSFRRTGKEYGYTF. The CDR3 DNA reads TGTGCCAGCAGTTTCCGCAGGACAGGGAAGGAATATGGCTACACCTTC. This chain uses TRBV27 with TRBJ1-2, with TRBD1 matching 8 bases. Trimming cost V 3 bases and J 5 bases; bases outside gene matches: 11. The CDR3 extends over 16 amino acids. Per germline, CDR1 MNHEY and CDR2 SMNVEV (reference sequence).

Many counts were recorded for this clonotype. The genes are TRBV4-1 and TRBJ2-5, with 8 bases fitting TRBD1. This CDR3 is 16 amino acids long. Per the germline V gene, CDR1 is MGHRA and CDR2 is YSYEKL. The ends lost 3 bases at V and 1 base at J; junction bases unmatched: 7. The CDR3 reads CASSQTRQGTQETQYF. In nucleotides, the CDR3 is TGCGCCAGCAGCCAGACGAGACAGGGGACCCAAGAGACCCAGTACTTC.

There are many counts of this clonotype. V gene TRBV29-1 combines with J gene TRBJ2-7; TRBD1 matches 7 bases. V lost 7 bases, J lost 6 bases, and 15 bases stayed unmatched. Germline lookup yields CDR1 SQVTM and CDR2 ANQGSEA. This CDR3 is built from 14 residues. DNA for the CDR3: TGCAGCGGTCCGGATTCACGAGGGGGCTCCGAGCAGTACTTC. Encoded protein: CSGPDSRGGSEQYF.

The sample holds a few counts of this clonotype. The genes are TRBV2 and TRBJ2-7; D possibly corresponds to TRBD1 (6 bases). V dropped 6 bases and J dropped 2 bases, with 14 bases sitting between them. Germline V gene lookup returns CDR1 SNHLY and CDR2 FYNNEI. This CDR3 is 14 amino acids long. The CDR3 loop is CASSLQGIAYEQYF. For the CDR3, the DNA is TGTGCCAGCAGCTTACAGGGAATCGCCTACGAGCAGTACTTC.

This clonotype was observed a few times. The V gene is TRBV6-5, the J gene TRBJ2-6; the D is unclear. CDR1 MNHEY and CDR2 SVGAGI come from the germline V gene. V dropped 0 bases and J dropped 0 bases, with 9 bases sitting between them. The CDR3 runs to 17 residues. The CDR3 nucleotides read TGTGCCAGCAGTTACTCGCTTCTGGACTCTGGGGCCAACGTCCTGACTTTC. Its protein is CASSYSLLDSGANVLTF.

This clonotype was observed a handful of times. The genes are TRBV7-2 and TRBJ2-1; D unclear. Germline-derived CDR1 and CDR2 are SGHTA and FQGNSA. CDR3 length: 13 residues. The V end lost 4 bases, the J end lost 7 bases, and 11 bases lay between the germline ends. CDR3 DNA sequence: TGTGCCAGCAGCTCCGGCAATAGGAATGAGCAGTTCTTC. Its protein product is CASSSGNRNEQFF.

This clonotype occurred many times. The chain joins TRBV9 to TRBJ1-1; D may be TRBD1 (6 bases). Trimming left V 4 bases short and J 0 bases short, with 10 bases between. The V gene's germline CDR1 is SGDLS and CDR2 YYNGEE. The CDR3 has 14 amino acids. This chain's CDR3 is CASSIGQMNTEAFF. CDR3 in DNA: TGTGCCAGCAGCATCGGACAGATGAACACTGAAGCTTTCTTT.

This sequence joins TRBV7-2 and TRBJ2-1, with D perhaps matching TRBD2 (5 bases). Per germline, CDR1 SGHTA and CDR2 FQGNSA. V was trimmed by 5 bases and J by 2 bases, leaving 13 bases between them. This CDR3 is built from 15 residues. The CDR3 here is CASSGRRDPYNEQFF. The CDR3 nucleotides are TGTGCCAGCAGCGGACGCCGGGATCCCTACAATGAGCAGTTCTTC.

V gene TRBV5-4 combines with J gene TRBJ2-5; 11 bases are a match to TRBD2. The ends lost 2 bases at V and 3 bases at J; junction bases unmatched: 15. CDR3 length: 19 residues. In germline, CDR1 is SGHNT, CDR2 YYREEE (reference sequence). In nucleotides, the CDR3 is TGTGCCAGCAGCTTTACGCAACCCCCGGGACTAGCGGAAAAAGAGACCCAGTACTTC. Translation gives CASSFTQPPGLAEKETQYF.